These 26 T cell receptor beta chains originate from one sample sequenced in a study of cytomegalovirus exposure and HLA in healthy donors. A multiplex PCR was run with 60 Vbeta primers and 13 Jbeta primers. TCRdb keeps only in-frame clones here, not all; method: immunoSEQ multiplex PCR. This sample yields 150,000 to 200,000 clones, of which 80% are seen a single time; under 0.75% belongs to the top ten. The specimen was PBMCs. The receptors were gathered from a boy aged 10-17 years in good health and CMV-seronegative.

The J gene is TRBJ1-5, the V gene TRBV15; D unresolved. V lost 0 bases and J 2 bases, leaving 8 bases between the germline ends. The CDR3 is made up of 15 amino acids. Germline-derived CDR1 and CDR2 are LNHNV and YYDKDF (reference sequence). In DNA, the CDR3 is TGTGCCACCAGCAGAGATCCCCAGGGCAATCAGCCCCAGCATTTT. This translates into CATSRDPQGNQPQHF.

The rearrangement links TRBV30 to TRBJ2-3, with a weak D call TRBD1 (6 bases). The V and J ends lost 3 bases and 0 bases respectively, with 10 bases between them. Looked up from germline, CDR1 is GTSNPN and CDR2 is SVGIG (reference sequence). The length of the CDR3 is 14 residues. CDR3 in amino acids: CAWRKRGSTDTQYF. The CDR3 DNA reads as TGTGCCTGGAGAAAGAGGGGGAGCACAGATACGCAGTATTTT.

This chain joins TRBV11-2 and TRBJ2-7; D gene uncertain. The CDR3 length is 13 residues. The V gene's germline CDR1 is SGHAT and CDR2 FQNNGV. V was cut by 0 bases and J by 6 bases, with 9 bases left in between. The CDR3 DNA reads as TGTGCCAGCAGCTTAGATCGTCTTCCCGAGCAGTACTTC. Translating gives CASSLDRLPEQYF.

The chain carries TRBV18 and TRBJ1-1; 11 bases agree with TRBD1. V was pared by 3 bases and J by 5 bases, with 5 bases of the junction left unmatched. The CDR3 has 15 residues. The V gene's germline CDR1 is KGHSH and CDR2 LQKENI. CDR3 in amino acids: CASSPGQGVKTEAFF. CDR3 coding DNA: TGTGCCAGCTCACCGGGACAGGGGGTAAAAACTGAAGCTTTCTTT.

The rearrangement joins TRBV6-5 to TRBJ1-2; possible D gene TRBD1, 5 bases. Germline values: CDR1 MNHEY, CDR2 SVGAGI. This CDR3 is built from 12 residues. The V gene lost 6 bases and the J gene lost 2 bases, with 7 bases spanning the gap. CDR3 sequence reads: CASRTENYGYTF. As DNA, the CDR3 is TGTGCCAGCAGGACAGAAAACTATGGCTACACCTTC.

The CDR3 loop reads CASSEGTGKQETQYF. The CDR3 DNA reads TGTGCCAGCAGTGAAGGGACTGGTAAGCAGGAGACCCAGTACTTC. The genes are TRBV2 and TRBJ2-5; maybe TRBD2 (5 bases). Germline values: CDR1 SNHLY, CDR2 FYNNEI. The CDR3 length is 15 residues. V was pared by 1 base and J by 5 bases, with 14 bases between.

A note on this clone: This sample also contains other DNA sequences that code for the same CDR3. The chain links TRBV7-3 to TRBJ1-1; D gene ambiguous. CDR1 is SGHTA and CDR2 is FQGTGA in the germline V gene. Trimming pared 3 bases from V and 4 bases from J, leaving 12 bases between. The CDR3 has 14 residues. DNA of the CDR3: TGTGCCAGCAGCTTGAATCCGGGTAGCACTGAAGCTTTCTTT. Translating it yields CASSLNPGSTEAFF.

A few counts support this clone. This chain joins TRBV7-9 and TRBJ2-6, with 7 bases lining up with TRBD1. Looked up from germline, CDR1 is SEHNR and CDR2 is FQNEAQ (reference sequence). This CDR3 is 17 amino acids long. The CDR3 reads CATGTRDRGAGANVLTF. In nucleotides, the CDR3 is TGTGCTACGGGGACCCGGGACAGAGGTGCTGGGGCCAACGTCCTGACTTTC.

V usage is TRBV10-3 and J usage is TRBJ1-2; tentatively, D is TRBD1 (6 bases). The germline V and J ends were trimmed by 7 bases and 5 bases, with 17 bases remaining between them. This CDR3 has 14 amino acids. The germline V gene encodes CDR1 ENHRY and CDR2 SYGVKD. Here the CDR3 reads CAIKIDRRSYGYTF. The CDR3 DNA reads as TGTGCCATCAAAATCGACAGGCGTTCTTATGGCTACACCTTC.

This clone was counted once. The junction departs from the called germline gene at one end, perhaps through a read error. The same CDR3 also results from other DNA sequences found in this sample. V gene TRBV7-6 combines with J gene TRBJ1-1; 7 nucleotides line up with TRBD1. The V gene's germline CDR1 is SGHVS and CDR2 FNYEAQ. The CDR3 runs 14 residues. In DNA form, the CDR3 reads TGCGCCAGCAGCCCCACCGAGAACAGGGGAGGAGCTTTCTTT. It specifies CASSPTENRGGAFF.

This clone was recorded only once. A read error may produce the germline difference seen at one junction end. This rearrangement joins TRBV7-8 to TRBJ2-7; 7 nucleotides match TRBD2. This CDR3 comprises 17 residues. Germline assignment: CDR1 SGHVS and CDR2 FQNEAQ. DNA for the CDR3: TGTGCCAGCAGCTTAGTGATACCGGGAGGTTCCTCCTACGGGCAGTACTTC. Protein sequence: CASSLVIPGGSSYGQYF.

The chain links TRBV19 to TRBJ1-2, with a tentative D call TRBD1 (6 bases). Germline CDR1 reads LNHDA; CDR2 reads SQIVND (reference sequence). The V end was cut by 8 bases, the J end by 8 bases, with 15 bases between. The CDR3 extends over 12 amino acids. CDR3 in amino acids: CASEGDFRGYTF. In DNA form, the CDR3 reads TGTGCCAGTGAGGGGGATTTTCGAGGCTACACCTTC. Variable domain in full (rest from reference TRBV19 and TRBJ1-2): DGGITQSPKYLFRKEGQNVTLSCEQNLNHDAMYWYRQDPGQGLRLIYYSQIVNDFQKGDIAEGYSVSREKKESFPLTVTSAQKNPTAFYLCASEGDFRGYTFGSGTRLTVV.

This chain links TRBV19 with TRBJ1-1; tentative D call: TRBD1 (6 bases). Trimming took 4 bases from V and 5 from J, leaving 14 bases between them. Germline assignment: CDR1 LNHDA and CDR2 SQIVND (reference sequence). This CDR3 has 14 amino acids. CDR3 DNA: TGTGCCAGTAGTAAACAGGGCGGGGGGACTGAAGCTTTCTTT. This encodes CASSKQGGGTEAFF.

CDR3: CASSTSAGGKNIQYF. CDR3 nucleotides: TGTGCCAGCTCCACTAGCGCGGGGGGCAAAAACATTCAGTACTTC. The chain has TRBV18 and TRBJ2-4; TRBD2 aligns across 8 bases. CDR3 length: 15 residues. Germline CDR1 is KGHSH and CDR2 is LQKENI. The ends lost 6 bases at V and 3 bases at J; junction bases unmatched: 7.

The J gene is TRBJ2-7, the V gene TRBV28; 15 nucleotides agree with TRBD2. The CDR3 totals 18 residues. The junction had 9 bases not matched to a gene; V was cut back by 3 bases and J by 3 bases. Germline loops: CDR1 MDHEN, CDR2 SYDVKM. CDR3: CASSLVGLAGGGVYEQYF. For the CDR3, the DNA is TGTGCCAGCAGTTTGGTAGGACTAGCGGGAGGGGGGGTCTACGAGCAGTACTTC.

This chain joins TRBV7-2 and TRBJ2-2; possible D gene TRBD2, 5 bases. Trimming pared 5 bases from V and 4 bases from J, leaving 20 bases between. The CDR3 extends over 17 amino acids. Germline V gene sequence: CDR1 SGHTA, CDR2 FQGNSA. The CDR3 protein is CASSLTAPGWGTGELFF. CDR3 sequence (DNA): TGTGCCAGCAGCCTTACGGCCCCGGGATGGGGCACCGGGGAGCTGTTTTTT.

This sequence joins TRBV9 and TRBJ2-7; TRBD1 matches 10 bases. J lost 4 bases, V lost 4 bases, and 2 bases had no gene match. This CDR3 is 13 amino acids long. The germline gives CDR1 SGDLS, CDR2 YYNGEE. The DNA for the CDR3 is TGTGCCAGCAGCTCGGGACAGGGGTACGAGCAGTACTTC. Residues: CASSSGQGYEQYF. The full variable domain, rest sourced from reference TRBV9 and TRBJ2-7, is DSGVTQTPKHLITATGQRVTLRCSPRSGDLSVYWYQQSLDQGLQFLIQYYNGEERAKGNILERFSAQQFPDLHSELNLSSLELGDSALYFCASSSGQGYEQYFGPGTRLTVT.

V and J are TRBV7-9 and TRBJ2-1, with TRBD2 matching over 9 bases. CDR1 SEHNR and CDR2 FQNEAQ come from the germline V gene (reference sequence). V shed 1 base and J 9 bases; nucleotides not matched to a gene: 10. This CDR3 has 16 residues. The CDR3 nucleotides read TGTGCCAGCAGCTTAGGCGGGACTAGCATTGTTGCTGAGCAGTTCTTC. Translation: CASSLGGTSIVAEQFF. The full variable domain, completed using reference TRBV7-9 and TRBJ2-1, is DTGVSQNPRHKITKRGQNVTFRCDPISEHNRLYWYRQTLGQGPEFLTYFQNEAQLEKSRLLSDRFSAERPKGSFSTLEIQRTEQGDSAMYLCASSLGGTSIVAEQFFGPGTRLTVL.

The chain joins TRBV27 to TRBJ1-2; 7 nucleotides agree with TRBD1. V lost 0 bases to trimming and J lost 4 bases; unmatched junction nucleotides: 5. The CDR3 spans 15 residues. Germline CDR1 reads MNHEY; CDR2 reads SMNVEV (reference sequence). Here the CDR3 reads CASSLSGQNLYGYTF. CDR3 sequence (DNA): TGTGCCAGCAGTTTATCGGGACAGAACCTCTATGGCTACACCTTC.

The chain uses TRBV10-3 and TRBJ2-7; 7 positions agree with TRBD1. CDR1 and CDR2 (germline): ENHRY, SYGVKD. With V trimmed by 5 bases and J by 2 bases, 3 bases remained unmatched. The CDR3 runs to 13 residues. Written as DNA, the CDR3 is TGTGCCATCAGTCCGGGACAGACCTACGAGCAGTACTTC. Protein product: CAISPGQTYEQYF.

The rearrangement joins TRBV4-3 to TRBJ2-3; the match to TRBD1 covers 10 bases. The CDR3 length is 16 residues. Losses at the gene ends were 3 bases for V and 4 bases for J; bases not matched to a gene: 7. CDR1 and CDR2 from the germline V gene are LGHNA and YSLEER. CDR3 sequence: CASSHDGTGDPDTQYF. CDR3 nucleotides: TGCGCCAGCAGCCACGATGGGACAGGGGACCCAGATACGCAGTATTTT.

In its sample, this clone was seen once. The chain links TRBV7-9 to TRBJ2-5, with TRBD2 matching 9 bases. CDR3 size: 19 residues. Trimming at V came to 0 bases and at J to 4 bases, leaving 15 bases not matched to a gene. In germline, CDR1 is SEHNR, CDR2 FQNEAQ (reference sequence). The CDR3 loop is CASSLAGPFAGGPGETQYF. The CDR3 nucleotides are TGTGCCAGCAGCTTAGCGGGGCCCTTCGCGGGAGGGCCCGGAGAGACCCAGTACTTC.

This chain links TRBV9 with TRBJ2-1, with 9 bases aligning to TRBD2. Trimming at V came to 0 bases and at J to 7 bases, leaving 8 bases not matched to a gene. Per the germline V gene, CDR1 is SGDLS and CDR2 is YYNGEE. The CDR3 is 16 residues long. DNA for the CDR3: TGTGCCAGCAGCGTAGGGAATAGCGGGAGTGTTAATGAGCAGTTCTTC. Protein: CASSVGNSGSVNEQFF. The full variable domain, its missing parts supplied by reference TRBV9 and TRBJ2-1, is DSGVTQTPKHLITATGQRVTLRCSPRSGDLSVYWYQQSLDQGLQFLIQYYNGEERAKGNILERFSAQQFPDLHSELNLSSLELGDSALYFCASSVGNSGSVNEQFFGPGTRLTVL.

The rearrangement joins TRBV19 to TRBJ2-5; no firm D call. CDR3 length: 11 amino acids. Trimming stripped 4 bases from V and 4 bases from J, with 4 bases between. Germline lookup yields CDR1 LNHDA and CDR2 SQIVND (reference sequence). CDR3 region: CASSNRETQYF. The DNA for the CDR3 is TGTGCCAGTAGTAATAGAGAGACCCAGTACTTC.

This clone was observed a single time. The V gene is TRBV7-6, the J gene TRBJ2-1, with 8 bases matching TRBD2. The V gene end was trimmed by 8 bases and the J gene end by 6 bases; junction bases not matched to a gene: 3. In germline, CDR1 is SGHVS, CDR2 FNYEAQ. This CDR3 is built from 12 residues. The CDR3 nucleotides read TGTGCCAGCTCGGGGGGGGCCAATGAGCAGTTCTTC. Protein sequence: CASSGGANEQFF.

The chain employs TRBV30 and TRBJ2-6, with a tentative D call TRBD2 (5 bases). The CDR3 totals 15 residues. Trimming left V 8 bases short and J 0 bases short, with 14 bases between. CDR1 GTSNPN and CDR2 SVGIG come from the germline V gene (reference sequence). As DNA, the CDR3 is TGTGCCACGGAGGCAGGCGCCTCTGGGGCCAACGTCCTGACTTTC. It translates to CATEAGASGANVLTF.